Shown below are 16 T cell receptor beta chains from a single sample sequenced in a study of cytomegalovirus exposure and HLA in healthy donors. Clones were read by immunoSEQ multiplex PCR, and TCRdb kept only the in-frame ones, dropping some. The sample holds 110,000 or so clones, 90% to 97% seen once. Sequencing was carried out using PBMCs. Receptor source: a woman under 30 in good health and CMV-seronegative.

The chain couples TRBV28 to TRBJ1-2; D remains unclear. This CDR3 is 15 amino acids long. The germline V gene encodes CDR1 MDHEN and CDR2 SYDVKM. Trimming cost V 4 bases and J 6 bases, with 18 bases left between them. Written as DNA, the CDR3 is TGTGCCAGCAGTTCCTTACCCGTGACAACCCATGGCTACACCTTC. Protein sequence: CASSSLPVTTHGYTF.

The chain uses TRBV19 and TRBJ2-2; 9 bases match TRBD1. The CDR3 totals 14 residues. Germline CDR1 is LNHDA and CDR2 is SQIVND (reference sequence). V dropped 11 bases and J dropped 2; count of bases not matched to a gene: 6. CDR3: CACRDRVNTGELFF. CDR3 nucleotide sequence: TGTGCCTGCCGGGACAGGGTTAACACCGGGGAGCTGTTTTTT.

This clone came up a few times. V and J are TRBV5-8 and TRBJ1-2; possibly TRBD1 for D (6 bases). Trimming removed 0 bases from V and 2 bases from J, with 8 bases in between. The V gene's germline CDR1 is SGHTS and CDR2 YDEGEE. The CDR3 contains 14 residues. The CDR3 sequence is CASSLGQGNYGYTF. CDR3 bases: TGTGCCAGCAGCTTGGGGCAGGGGAACTATGGCTACACCTTC. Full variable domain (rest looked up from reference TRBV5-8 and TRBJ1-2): EAGVTQSPTHLIKTRGQQATLRCSPISGHTSVYWYQQALGLGLQFLLWYDEGEERNRGNFPPRFSGRQFPNYSSELNVNALELEDSALYLCASSLGQGNYGYTFGSGTRLTVV.

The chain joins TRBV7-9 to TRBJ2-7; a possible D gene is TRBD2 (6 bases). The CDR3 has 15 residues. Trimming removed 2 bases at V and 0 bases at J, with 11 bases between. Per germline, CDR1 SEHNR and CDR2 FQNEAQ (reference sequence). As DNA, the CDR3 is TGTGCCAGCAGCTTACGCGGGGAAGGCTCCTACGAGCAGTACTTC. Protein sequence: CASSLRGEGSYEQYF.

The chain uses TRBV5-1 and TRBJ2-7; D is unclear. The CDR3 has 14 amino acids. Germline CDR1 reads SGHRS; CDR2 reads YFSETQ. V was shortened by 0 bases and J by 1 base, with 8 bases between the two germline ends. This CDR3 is CASSLGVSSYEQYF. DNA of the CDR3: TGCGCCAGCAGCTTGGGTGTCAGTTCCTACGAGCAGTACTTC.

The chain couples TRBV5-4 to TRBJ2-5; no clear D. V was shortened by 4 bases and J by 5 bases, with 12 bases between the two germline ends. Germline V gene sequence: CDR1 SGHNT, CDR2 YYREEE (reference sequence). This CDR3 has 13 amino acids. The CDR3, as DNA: TGTGCCAGCAGCGTAGAGCTCGGGGAGACCCAGTACTTC. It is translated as CASSVELGETQYF.

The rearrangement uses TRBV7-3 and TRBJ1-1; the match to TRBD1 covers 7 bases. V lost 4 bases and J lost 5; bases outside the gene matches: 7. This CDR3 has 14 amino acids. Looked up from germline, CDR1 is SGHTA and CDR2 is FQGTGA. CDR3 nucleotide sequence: TGTGCCAGCAGCTCGCAGGGGGGTAATACTGAAGCTTTCTTT. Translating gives CASSSQGGNTEAFF.

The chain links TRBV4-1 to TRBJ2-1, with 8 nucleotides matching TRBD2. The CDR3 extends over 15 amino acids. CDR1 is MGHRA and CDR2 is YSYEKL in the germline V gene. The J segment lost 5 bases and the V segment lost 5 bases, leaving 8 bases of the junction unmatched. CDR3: CASSLAGSLNNEQFF. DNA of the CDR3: TGCGCCAGCAGCTTAGCGGGGTCGCTAAACAATGAGCAGTTCTTC.

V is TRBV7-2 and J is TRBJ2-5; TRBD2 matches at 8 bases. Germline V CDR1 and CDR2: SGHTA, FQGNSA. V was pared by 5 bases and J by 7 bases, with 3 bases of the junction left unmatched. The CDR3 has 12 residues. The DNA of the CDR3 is TGTGCCAGCAGCCCCGGGGGGGGGACCCAGTACTTC. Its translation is CASSPGGGTQYF.

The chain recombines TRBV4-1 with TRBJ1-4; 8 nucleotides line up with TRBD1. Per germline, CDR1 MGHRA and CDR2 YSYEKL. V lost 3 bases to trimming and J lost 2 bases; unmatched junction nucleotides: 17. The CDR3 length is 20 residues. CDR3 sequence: CASSHPMVGTGRWTNEKLFF. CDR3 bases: TGCGCCAGCAGCCATCCTATGGTCGGGACAGGCAGGTGGACTAATGAAAAACTGTTTTTT.

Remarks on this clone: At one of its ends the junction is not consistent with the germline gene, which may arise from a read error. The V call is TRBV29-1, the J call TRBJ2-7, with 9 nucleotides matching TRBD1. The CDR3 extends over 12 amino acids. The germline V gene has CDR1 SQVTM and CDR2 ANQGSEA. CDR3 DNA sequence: TGCAGCGCTGAACAGGGGGCGGGGGAGCAGTACTTC. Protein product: CSAEQGAGEQYF.

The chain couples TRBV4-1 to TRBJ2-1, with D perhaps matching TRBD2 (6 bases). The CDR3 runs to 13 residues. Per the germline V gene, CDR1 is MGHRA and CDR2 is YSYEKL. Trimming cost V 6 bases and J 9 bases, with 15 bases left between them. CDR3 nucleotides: TGCGCCAGCAGGCTAGCGAGCGGCGGTGAGCAGTTCTTC. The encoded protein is CASRLASGGEQFF.

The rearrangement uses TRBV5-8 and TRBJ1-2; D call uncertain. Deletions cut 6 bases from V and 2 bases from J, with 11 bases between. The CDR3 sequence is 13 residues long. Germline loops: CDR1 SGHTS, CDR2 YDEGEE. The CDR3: CASNWRGNYGYTF. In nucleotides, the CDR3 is TGTGCCAGCAACTGGCGCGGAAACTATGGCTACACCTTC.

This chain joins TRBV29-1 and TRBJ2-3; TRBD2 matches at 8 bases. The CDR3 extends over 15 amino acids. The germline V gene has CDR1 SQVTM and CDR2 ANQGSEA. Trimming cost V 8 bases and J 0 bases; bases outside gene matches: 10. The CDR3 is CSIQRAGGSTDTQYF. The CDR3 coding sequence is TGCAGCATCCAAAGGGCGGGGGGAAGCACAGATACGCAGTATTTT.

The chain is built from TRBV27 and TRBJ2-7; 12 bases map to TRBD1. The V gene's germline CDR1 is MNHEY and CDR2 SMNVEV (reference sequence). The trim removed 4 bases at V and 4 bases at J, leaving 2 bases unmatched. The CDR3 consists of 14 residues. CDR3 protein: CASSSGQGAYEQYF. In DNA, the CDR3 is TGTGCCAGCAGTTCGGGACAGGGGGCGTACGAGCAGTACTTC.

CDR3 nucleotides: TGTGCCAGCAGTTCTAGAGGGGGCGCTGGGAACACTGAAGCTTTCTTT. As protein: CASSSRGGAGNTEAFF. The chain combines TRBV7-2 with TRBJ1-1, with TRBD1 matching 7 bases. CDR1 and CDR2 from the germline V gene are SGHTA and FQGNSA. The trim removed 6 bases at V and 1 base at J, leaving 11 bases unmatched. CDR3 length: 16 residues.